The 6 T cell receptor beta chains below come from one sample, sequenced in a study of blood T cell repertoires in COVID-19. The data were produced by immunoSEQ multiplex PCR, yet TCRdb's version contains in-frame clones alone and is incomplete. The sample has some 300,000 clones; approximately 86% are singletons. Sequencing used peripheral blood. These receptors originate from a woman between 65 and 79 years old with COVID-19, enrolled during active disease.

The sample holds a few counts of this clone. The chain has TRBV27 and TRBJ2-7, with D maybe TRBD1 (5 bases). This CDR3 has 14 residues. Looked up from germline, CDR1 is MNHEY and CDR2 is SMNVEV (reference sequence). The germline V and J ends were trimmed by 0 bases and 4 bases, with 10 bases remaining between them. The CDR3 DNA follows: TGTGCCAGCAGTTTATCGAGGACATCGTACGAGCAGTACTTC. This encodes CASSLSRTSYEQYF.

This chain uses TRBV5-1 with TRBJ2-7, with D maybe TRBD1 (6 bases). The CDR3 runs to 13 residues. Trimming cost V 4 bases and J 2 bases, with 10 bases left between them. Germline lookup yields CDR1 SGHRS and CDR2 YFSETQ. For the CDR3, the DNA is TGCGCCAGCAGCCCACAGGGCACCTACGAGCAGTACTTC. Amino acid sequence: CASSPQGTYEQYF.

The chain carries TRBV19 and TRBJ1-3; 7 nucleotides align to TRBD1. CDR1 and CDR2 (germline): LNHDA, SQIVND (reference sequence). Losses at the gene ends were 5 bases for V and 0 bases for J; bases not matched to a gene: 1. CDR3 length: 14 residues. The DNA for the CDR3 is TGTGCCAGTAGTTGGGACAGCTCTGGAAACACCATATATTTT. Its protein product is CASSWDSSGNTIYF.

The chain combines TRBV6-2 or TRBV6-3 with TRBJ1-2; 10 positions agree with TRBD1. V shed 5 bases and J 4 bases; nucleotides not matched to a gene: 10. Germline CDR1 reads MNHEY; CDR2 reads SVGEGT. This CDR3 is built from 16 residues. The CDR3 region has the DNA TGTGCCAGCAGTGCGACAGGGGGCTACGGCGGCTATGGCTACACCTTC. The encoded protein is CASSATGGYGGYGYTF.

The chain joins TRBV28 to TRBJ2-3, with TRBD2 identical over 7 bases. This CDR3 region has 13 residues. The ends lost 11 bases at V and 3 bases at J; junction bases unmatched: 8. CDR1 and CDR2 (germline): MDHEN, SYDVKM. CDR3 nucleotides: TGTGCCGGATCTCCGGGGGGAACAGATACGCAGTATTTT. This translates into CAGSPGGTDTQYF. The full variable domain, rest sourced from reference TRBV28 and TRBJ2-3, is DVKVTQSSRYLVKRTGEKVFLECVQDMDHENMFWYRQDPGLGLRLIYFSYDVKMKEKGDIPEGYSVSREKKERFSLILESASTNQTSMYLCAGSPGGTDTQYFGPGTRLTVL.

V usage is TRBV18 and J usage is TRBJ1-1, with TRBD1 identical over 8 bases. The J segment lost 0 bases and the V segment lost 3 bases, leaving 12 bases of the junction unmatched. The CDR3 runs 18 residues. In germline, CDR1 is KGHSH, CDR2 LQKENI. The CDR3 here is CASSPGTGFFGLNTEAFF. CDR3 bases: TGTGCCAGCTCACCCGGGACAGGATTCTTTGGATTGAACACTGAAGCTTTCTTT.